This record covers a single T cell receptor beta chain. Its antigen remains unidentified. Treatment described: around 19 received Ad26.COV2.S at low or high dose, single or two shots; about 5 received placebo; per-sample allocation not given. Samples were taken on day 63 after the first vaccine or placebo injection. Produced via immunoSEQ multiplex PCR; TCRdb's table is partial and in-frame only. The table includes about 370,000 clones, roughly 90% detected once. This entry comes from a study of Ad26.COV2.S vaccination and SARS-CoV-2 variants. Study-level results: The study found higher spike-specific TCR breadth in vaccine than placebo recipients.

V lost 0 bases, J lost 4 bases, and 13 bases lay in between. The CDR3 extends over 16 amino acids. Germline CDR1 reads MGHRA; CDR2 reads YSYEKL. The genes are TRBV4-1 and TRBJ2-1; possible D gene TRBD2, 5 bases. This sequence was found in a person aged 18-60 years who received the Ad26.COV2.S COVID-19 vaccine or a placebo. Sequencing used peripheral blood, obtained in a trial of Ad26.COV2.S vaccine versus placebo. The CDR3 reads CASSQDRAPGYNEQFF. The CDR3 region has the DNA TGCGCCAGCAGCCAAGATCGGGCCCCGGGGTACAATGAGCAGTTCTTC.